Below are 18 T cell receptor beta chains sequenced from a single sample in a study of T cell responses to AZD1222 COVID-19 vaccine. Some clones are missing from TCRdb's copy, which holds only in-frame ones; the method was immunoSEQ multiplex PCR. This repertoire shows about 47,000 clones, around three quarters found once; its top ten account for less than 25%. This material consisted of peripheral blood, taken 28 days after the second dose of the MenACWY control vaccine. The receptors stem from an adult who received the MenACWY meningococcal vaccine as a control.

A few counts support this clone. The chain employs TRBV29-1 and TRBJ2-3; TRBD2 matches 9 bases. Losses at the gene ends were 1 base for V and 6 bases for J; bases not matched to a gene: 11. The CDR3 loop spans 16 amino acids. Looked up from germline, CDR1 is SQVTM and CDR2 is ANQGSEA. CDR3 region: CSVEGLAGGPRDTQYF. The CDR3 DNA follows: TGCAGCGTTGAAGGTCTCGCGGGAGGGCCTAGGGATACGCAGTATTTT.

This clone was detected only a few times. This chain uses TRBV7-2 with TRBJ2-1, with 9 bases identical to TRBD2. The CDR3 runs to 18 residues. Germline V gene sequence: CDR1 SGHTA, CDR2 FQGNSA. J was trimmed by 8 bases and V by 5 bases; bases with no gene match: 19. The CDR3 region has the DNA TGTGCCAGCAGCCCCCGCGGGATGGCGGGAGGGCCAACCGATGAGCAGTTCTTC. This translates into CASSPRGMAGGPTDEQFF.

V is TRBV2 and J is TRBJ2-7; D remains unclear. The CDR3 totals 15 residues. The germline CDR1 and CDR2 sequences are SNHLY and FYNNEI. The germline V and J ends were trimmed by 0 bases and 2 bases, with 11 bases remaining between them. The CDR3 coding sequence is TGTGCCAGCAGTGAAGCGCAACAGCCTGCCTACGAGCAGTACTTC. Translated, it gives CASSEAQQPAYEQYF.

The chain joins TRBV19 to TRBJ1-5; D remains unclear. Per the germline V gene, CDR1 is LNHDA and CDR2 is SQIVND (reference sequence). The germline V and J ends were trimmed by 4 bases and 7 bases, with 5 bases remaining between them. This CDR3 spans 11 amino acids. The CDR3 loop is CASSNGQPQHF. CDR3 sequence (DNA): TGTGCCAGTAGTAACGGACAGCCCCAGCATTTT.

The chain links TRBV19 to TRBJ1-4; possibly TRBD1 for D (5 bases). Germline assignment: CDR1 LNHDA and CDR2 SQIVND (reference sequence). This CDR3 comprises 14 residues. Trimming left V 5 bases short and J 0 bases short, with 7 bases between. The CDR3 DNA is TGTGCCAGTAGTGAGGGGACAACTAATGAAAAACTGTTTTTT. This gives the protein CASSEGTTNEKLFF. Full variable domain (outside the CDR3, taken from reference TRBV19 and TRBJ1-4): DGGITQSPKYLFRKEGQNVTLSCEQNLNHDAMYWYRQDPGQGLRLIYYSQIVNDFQKGDIAEGYSVSREKKESFPLTVTSAQKNPTAFYLCASSEGTTNEKLFFGSGTQLSVL.

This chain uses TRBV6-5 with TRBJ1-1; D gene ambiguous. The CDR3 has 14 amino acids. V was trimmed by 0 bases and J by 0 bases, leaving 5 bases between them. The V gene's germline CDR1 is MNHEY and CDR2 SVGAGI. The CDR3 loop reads CASSYSRMNTEAFF. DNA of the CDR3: TGTGCCAGCAGTTACTCACGGATGAACACTGAAGCTTTCTTT.

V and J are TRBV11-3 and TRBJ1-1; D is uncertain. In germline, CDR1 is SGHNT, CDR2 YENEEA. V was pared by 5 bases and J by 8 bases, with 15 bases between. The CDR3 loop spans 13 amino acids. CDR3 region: CASSPSVDGEAFF. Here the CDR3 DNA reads TGTGCCAGCAGCCCGTCGGTAGACGGGGAAGCTTTCTTT.

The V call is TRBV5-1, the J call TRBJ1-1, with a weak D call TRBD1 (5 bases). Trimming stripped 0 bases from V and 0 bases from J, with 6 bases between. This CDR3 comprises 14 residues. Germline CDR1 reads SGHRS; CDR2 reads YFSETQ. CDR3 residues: CASSLGQMNTEAFF. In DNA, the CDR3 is TGCGCCAGCAGCTTGGGACAGATGAACACTGAAGCTTTCTTT.

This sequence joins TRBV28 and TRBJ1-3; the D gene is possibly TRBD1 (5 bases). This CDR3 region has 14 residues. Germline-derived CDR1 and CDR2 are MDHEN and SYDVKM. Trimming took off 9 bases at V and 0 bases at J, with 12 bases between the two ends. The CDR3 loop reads CASETRASGNTIYF. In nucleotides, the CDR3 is TGTGCCAGTGAAACCAGGGCCTCTGGAAACACCATATATTTT. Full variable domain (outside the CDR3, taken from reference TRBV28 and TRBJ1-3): DVKVTQSSRYLVKRTGEKVFLECVQDMDHENMFWYRQDPGLGLRLIYFSYDVKMKEKGDIPEGYSVSREKKERFSLILESASTNQTSMYLCASETRASGNTIYFGEGSWLTVV.

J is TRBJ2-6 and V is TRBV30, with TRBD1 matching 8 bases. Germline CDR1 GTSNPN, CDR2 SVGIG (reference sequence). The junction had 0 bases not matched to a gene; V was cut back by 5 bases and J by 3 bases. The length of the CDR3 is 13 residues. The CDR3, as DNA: TGTGCCTGGGGACAGGGTGGGGCCAACGTCCTGACTTTC. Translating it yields CAWGQGGANVLTF.

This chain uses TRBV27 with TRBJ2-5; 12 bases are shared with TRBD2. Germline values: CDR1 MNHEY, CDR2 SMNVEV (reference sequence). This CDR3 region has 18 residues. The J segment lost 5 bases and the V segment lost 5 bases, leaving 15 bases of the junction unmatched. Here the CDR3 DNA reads TGTGCCAGCAGTCCGAAAGAGAGACTAGCGGGAGTCGTGGAGACCCAGTACTTC. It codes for CASSPKERLAGVVETQYF.

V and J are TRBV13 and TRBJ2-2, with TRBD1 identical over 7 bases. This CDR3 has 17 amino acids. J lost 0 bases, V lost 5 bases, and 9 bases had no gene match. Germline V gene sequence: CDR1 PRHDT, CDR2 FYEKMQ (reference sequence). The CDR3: CASSPQRGLTNTGELFF. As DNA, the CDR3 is TGTGCCAGCAGCCCCCAAAGGGGGCTAACGAACACCGGGGAGCTGTTTTTT.

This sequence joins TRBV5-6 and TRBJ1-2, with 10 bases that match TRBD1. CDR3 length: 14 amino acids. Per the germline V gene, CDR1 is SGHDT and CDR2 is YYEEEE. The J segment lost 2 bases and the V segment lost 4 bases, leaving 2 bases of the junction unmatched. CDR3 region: CASSADRGNYGYTF. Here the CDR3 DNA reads TGTGCCAGCAGCGCGGACAGGGGGAACTATGGCTACACCTTC.

CDR3 in amino acids: CAISSMVDSGNTIYF. DNA for the CDR3: TGTGCCATCAGCTCCATGGTAGATTCTGGAAACACCATATATTTT. This sequence joins TRBV10-3 and TRBJ1-3; D unclear. CDR1 is ENHRY and CDR2 is SYGVKD in the germline V gene. The CDR3 is 15 amino acids. Deletions cut 6 bases from V and 1 base from J, with 13 bases between.

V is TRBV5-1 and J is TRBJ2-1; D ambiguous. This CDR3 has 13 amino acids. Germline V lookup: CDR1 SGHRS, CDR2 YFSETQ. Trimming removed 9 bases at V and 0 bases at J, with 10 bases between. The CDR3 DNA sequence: TGCGCCACCTCGGATCTCTCCTACAATGAGCAGTTCTTC. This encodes CATSDLSYNEQFF.

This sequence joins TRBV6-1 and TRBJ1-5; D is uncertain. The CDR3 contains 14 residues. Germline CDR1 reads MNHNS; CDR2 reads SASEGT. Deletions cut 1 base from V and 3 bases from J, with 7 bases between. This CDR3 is CASSEGRVNQPQHF. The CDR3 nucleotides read TGTGCCAGCAGTGAAGGACGGGTCAATCAGCCCCAGCATTTT.

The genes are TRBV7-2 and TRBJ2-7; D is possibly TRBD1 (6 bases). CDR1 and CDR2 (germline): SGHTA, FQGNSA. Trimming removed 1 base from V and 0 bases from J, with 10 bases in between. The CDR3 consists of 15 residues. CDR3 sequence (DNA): TGTGCCAGCAGCTTAGTAGGGGGAAACTCCTACGAGCAGTACTTC. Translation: CASSLVGGNSYEQYF.

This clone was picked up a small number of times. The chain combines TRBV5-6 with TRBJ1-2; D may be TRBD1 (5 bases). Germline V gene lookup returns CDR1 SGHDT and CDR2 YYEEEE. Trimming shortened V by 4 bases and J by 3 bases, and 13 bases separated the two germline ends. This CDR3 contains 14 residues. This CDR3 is CASSLRGTDYGYTF. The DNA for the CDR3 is TGTGCCAGCAGCCTCCGAGGGACCGACTATGGCTACACCTTC.